Below, one T cell receptor (beta chain) is given with its context. This sample was taken from a study of blood T cell repertoires in COVID-19. Overall study context: The United States, Italy and Spain supplied acute and convalescent COVID-19 samples. Sample material is recorded as cDNA or gDNA derived from T cells, B-cell-depleted T cells, or PBMCs.

In the original analysis: The assay estimated nucleated cells by amplifying reference gene primers. The method was immunoSEQ multiplex PCR; TCRdb's version includes in-frame clones alone and lacks a portion of them. Clone size and the V and J calls come from that table; the DNA yielded D and trimming. The sample includes about 100,000 clones, under 90% seen only once; the top ten take more than 10%. Germline V gene lookup returns CDR1 SQVTM and CDR2 ANQGSEA. V lost 0 bases, J lost 9 bases, and 14 bases stayed unmatched. The CDR3 length is 17 residues. The specimen sequenced was peripheral blood. This receptor was obtained from a human donor in a cohort sampled during active COVID-19. The chain is built from TRBV29-1 and TRBJ1-5; 10 positions match TRBD1. The DNA of the CDR3 is TGCAGCGTTGAAGAGGGACAGGGGTCTTTTCCCGGTCGGCCCCAGCATTTT. Translated: CSVEEGQGSFPGRPQHF.